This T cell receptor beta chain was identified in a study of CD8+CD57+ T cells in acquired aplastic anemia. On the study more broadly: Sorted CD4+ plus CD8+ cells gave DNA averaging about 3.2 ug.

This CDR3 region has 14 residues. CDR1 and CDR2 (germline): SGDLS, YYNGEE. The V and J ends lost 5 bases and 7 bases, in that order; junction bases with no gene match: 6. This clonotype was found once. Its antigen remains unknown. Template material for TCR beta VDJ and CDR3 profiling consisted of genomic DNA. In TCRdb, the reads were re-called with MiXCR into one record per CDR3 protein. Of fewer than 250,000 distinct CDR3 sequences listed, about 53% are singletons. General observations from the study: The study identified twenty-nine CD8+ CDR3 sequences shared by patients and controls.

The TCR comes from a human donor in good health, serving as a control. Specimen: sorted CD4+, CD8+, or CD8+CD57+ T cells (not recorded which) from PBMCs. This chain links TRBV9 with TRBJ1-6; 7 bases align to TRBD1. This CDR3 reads CASSATGYNSPLHF. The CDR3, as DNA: TGTGCCAGCAGTGCGACAGGGTACAATTCACCCCTCCACTTT. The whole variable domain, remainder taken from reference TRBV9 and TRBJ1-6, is DSGVTQTPKHLITATGQRVTLRCSPRSGDLSVYWYQQSLDQGLQFLIQYYNGEERAKGNILERFSAQQFPDLHSELNLSSLELGDSALYFCASSATGYNSPLHFGNGTRLTVT.